Below, 27 T cell receptor beta chains from the same sample are listed, as sequenced in a study of shared clonotypes between healthy human individuals. The data were produced by immunoSEQ multiplex PCR, yet TCRdb's version contains in-frame clones alone and is incomplete. The data show roughly 1.5 million clones, 95% to 99% seen once. The sequenced sample was naive CD4+ T cells sorted from blood. Subset described: CD45RA+ positively selected. These receptors were obtained from a man aged 25 to 40 in good health.

The V call is TRBV4-3, the J call TRBJ2-7; 12 bases fit TRBD2. The V and J ends lost 3 bases and 5 bases, in that order; junction bases with no gene match: 5. The CDR3 runs 15 residues. CDR1 is LGHNA and CDR2 is YSLEER in the germline V gene. The CDR3 loop is CASSQRLAGVNEQYF. CDR3 nucleotides: TGCGCCAGCAGCCAGAGACTAGCGGGAGTAAACGAGCAGTACTTC.

The gene calls are TRBV7-9 and TRBJ2-1, with D unresolved. Germline values: CDR1 SEHNR, CDR2 FQNEAQ (reference sequence). With 5 bases removed from V and 3 bases from J, the gap between germline ends came to 20 bases. The CDR3 totals 17 residues. The CDR3 spells CASSPPHGESLYNEQFF. The CDR3, as DNA: TGTGCCAGCAGCCCCCCTCACGGCGAATCTCTCTACAATGAGCAGTTCTTC.

This chain links TRBV19 with TRBJ2-5; D is uncertain. V was cut by 6 bases and J by 1 base, with 9 bases left in between. Per germline, CDR1 LNHDA and CDR2 SQIVND (reference sequence). The CDR3 extends over 13 amino acids. The CDR3 here is CASSWAIQETQYF. The DNA of the CDR3 is TGTGCCAGTAGCTGGGCGATCCAAGAGACCCAGTACTTC. Full variable domain (missing parts from reference TRBV19 and TRBJ2-5): DGGITQSPKYLFRKEGQNVTLSCEQNLNHDAMYWYRQDPGQGLRLIYYSQIVNDFQKGDIAEGYSVSREKKESFPLTVTSAQKNPTAFYLCASSWAIQETQYFGPGTRLLVL.

The V call is TRBV5-4, the J call TRBJ2-5; 13 bases fit TRBD2. With V trimmed by 0 bases and J by 4 bases, 0 bases remained unmatched. The CDR3 has 15 residues. Germline V gene sequence: CDR1 SGHNT, CDR2 YYREEE (reference sequence). This CDR3 is CASSLGLAGGETQYF. CDR3 bases: TGTGCCAGCAGCTTGGGACTAGCGGGAGGAGAGACCCAGTACTTC.

The chain combines TRBV18 with TRBJ2-2, with 14 bases that match TRBD2. Germline assignment: CDR1 KGHSH and CDR2 LQKENI. CDR3 length equals 18 residues. The junction had 9 bases not matched to a gene; V was cut back by 3 bases and J by 6 bases. The DNA for the CDR3 is TGTGCCAGCTCACCTAGCGCCGGGACTAGCGGGAGTCCCGGGGAGCTGTTTTTT. This encodes CASSPSAGTSGSPGELFF.

The chain recombines TRBV7-2 with TRBJ1-2; D unresolved. V gave up 1 base and J gave up 4 bases, with 16 bases separating them. Germline CDR1 reads SGHTA; CDR2 reads FQGNSA. The CDR3 is 16 amino acids. This chain's CDR3 is CASSLGGVDLGYGYTF. CDR3 nucleotide sequence: TGTGCCAGCAGCTTAGGCGGGGTCGATCTGGGCTATGGCTACACCTTC.

The genes are TRBV7-2 and TRBJ2-5; D is possibly TRBD1 (6 bases). The CDR3 is 14 residues long. CDR1 SGHTA and CDR2 FQGNSA come from the germline V gene. V was clipped by 5 bases and J by 2 bases, with 12 bases between them. CDR3 amino acids: CASSGGQYQETQYF. The CDR3 DNA follows: TGTGCCAGCAGCGGAGGACAGTATCAAGAGACCCAGTACTTC.

The chain carries TRBV9 and TRBJ2-7, with D possibly TRBD1 on 5 matching bases. CDR1 is SGDLS and CDR2 is YYNGEE in the germline V gene. CDR3 length: 14 residues. The ends were cut back, 0 bases at V and 3 bases at J, with 10 bases in the middle. As DNA, the CDR3 is TGTGCCAGCAGCGTAGCGGCAGGGCTCTACGAGCAGTACTTC. It codes for CASSVAAGLYEQYF.

As concerns this clone: The same CDR3 arises from other DNA sequences in this sample as well. The V and J genes are TRBV28 and TRBJ2-7; D is undetermined. There are 12 residues in the CDR3. V lost 5 bases and J 3 bases, leaving 8 bases between the germline ends. CDR1 is MDHEN and CDR2 is SYDVKM in the germline V gene. CDR3 DNA: TGTGCCAGCAGTCTCGGCCTCTACGAGCAGTACTTC. This translates into CASSLGLYEQYF.

The V call is TRBV10-3, the J call TRBJ1-1; the D is unclear. The CDR3 is made up of 13 amino acids. CDR1 and CDR2 from the germline V gene are ENHRY and SYGVKD. Between the trimmed V and J ends, which lost 3 bases and 2 bases, there was a span of 7 bases. The CDR3 region has the DNA TGTGCCATCAGTGAAGGATCAAACACTGAAGCTTTCTTT. It is translated as CAISEGSNTEAFF.

The chain recombines TRBV14 with TRBJ2-7, with 10 nucleotides matching TRBD2. The CDR3 is 14 residues long. Germline assignment: CDR1 SGHDN and CDR2 FVKESK. The J segment lost 4 bases and the V segment lost 6 bases, leaving 6 bases of the junction unmatched. As DNA, the CDR3 is TGTGCCAGCAGTCCGCCTAGCGGGAGATACGAGCAGTACTTC. This translates into CASSPPSGRYEQYF.

Comment on this clone: Other nucleotide sequences from this sample produce the same CDR3. The CDR3 DNA is TGTGCCAGCAGCGTAGAAGCGGGAGGATCCTACGAGCAGTACTTC. Protein sequence: CASSVEAGGSYEQYF. The chain recombines TRBV9 with TRBJ2-7; TRBD2 matches 9 bases. CDR1 is SGDLS, CDR2 YYNGEE, per germline. The CDR3 sequence is 15 residues long. J lost 1 base, V lost 0 bases, and 2 bases had no gene match. The entire variable domain, with the rest obtained from reference TRBV9 and TRBJ2-7, is as follows: DSGVTQTPKHLITATGQRVTLRCSPRSGDLSVYWYQQSLDQGLQFLIQYYNGEERAKGNILERFSAQQFPDLHSELNLSSLELGDSALYFCASSVEAGGSYEQYFGPGTRLTVT.

The CDR3 DNA reads as TGCGCCAGCAGCCAAGATGGGGAGATTGGTGAGCAGTTCTTC. This sequence encodes CASSQDGEIGEQFF. V and J are TRBV4-1 and TRBJ2-1; D may be TRBD2 (5 bases). CDR3 length: 14 residues. The V and J ends lost 0 bases and 9 bases respectively, with 12 bases between them. From germline, CDR1 is MGHRA and CDR2 YSYEKL.

The chain is built from TRBV18 and TRBJ2-3; 7 nucleotides align to TRBD2. The trim removed 2 bases at V and 2 bases at J, leaving 10 bases unmatched. The CDR3 has 17 residues. Germline V gene sequence: CDR1 KGHSH, CDR2 LQKENI. CDR3 nucleotides: TGTGCCAGCTCACCAAGACGACTAGCAGCGGTCACAGATACGCAGTATTTT. It translates to CASSPRRLAAVTDTQYF.

The chain carries TRBV7-2 and TRBJ2-3, with D possibly being TRBD2 (6 bases). Deletions cut 3 bases from V and 4 bases from J, with 11 bases between. There are 14 residues in the CDR3. Germline lookup yields CDR1 SGHTA and CDR2 FQGNSA. CDR3 in amino acids: CASSLSGPPDTQYF. In DNA, the CDR3 is TGTGCCAGCAGCTTGAGCGGGCCTCCAGATACGCAGTATTTT.

This chain's CDR3 is CASSQPDTLNYGYTF. The CDR3 DNA sequence: TGTGCCAGCAGCCAACCGGACACCCTTAACTATGGCTACACCTTC. The rearrangement joins TRBV4-2 to TRBJ1-2, with a weak D call TRBD1 (5 bases). The CDR3 runs to 15 residues. With 2 bases removed from V and 1 base from J, the gap between germline ends came to 11 bases. The germline CDR1 and CDR2 sequences are LGHNA and YNFKEQ.

The chain is built from TRBV15 and TRBJ2-7; D not resolved. Trimming removed 3 bases at V and 3 bases at J, with 9 bases between. Germline V gives CDR1 LNHNV, CDR2 YYDKDF (reference sequence). The CDR3 extends over 13 amino acids. The CDR3 nucleotides read TGTGCCACCAGCAGGGGGTCCGGCTACGAGCAGTACTTC. It codes for CATSRGSGYEQYF.

This rearrangement joins TRBV5-1 to TRBJ2-5; a possible D gene is TRBD2 (5 bases). Germline CDR1 SGHRS, CDR2 YFSETQ. V shed 7 bases and J shed 5 bases, with 24 bases lying between them. The CDR3 extends over 16 amino acids. The CDR3: CASSAPARESRETQYF. CDR3 DNA sequence: TGCGCCAGCTCCGCACCGGCCCGGGAAAGTCGGGAGACCCAGTACTTC.

This clone occurred once. The rearrangement uses TRBV7-8 and TRBJ2-2, with unresolved D. This CDR3 has 14 residues. Between the trimmed V and J ends, which lost 1 base and 5 bases, there was a span of 8 bases. Germline V CDR1 and CDR2: SGHVS, FQNEAQ. The DNA of the CDR3 is TGTGCCAGCAGCTTAGATTGGGTGACCGGGGAGCTGTTTTTT. Amino acid sequence: CASSLDWVTGELFF.

V gene TRBV29-1 combines with J gene TRBJ2-4; D uncertain. Germline CDR1 and CDR2: SQVTM and ANQGSEA. The germline V and J ends were trimmed by 1 base and 3 bases, with 4 bases remaining between them. This CDR3 region has 12 residues. CDR3 residues: CSVEGGKNIQYF. The CDR3 DNA reads TGCAGCGTTGAAGGGGGCAAAAACATTCAGTACTTC.

The rearrangement uses TRBV6-1 and TRBJ1-5, with a tentative D call TRBD1 (6 bases). CDR3 size: 15 residues. V was clipped by 5 bases and J by 3 bases, with 14 bases between them. CDR1 and CDR2 from the germline V gene are MNHNS and SASEGT. CDR3: CASSQRTDNNQPQHF. Here the CDR3 DNA reads TGTGCCAGCAGTCAAAGGACAGACAACAATCAGCCCCAGCATTTT.

V gene TRBV30 combines with J gene TRBJ1-4, with TRBD1 identical over 7 bases. The CDR3 is 13 residues long. V lost 0 bases to trimming and J lost 8 bases; unmatched junction nucleotides: 3. Germline V gene lookup returns CDR1 GTSNPN and CDR2 SVGIG (reference sequence). This chain's CDR3 is CAWSVRGGEKLFF. The CDR3, as DNA: TGTGCCTGGAGTGTACGAGGGGGCGAAAAACTGTTTTTT. Drawing the rest from reference TRBV30 and TRBJ1-4, the complete variable domain is SQTIHQWPATLVQPVGSPLSLECTVEGTSNPNLYWYRQAAGRGLQLLFYSVGIGQISSEVPQNLSASRPQDRQFILSSKKLLLSDSGFYLCAWSVRGGEKLFFGSGTQLSVL.

V is TRBV7-3 and J is TRBJ2-5; D uncertain. Germline V gives CDR1 SGHTA, CDR2 FQGTGA. The CDR3 is 13 residues long. The V end was cut by 2 bases, the J end by 2 bases, with 6 bases between. CDR3 sequence: CASSLWDQETQYF. Here the CDR3 DNA reads TGTGCCAGCAGCTTATGGGATCAAGAGACCCAGTACTTC.

Comments on this clone: The sample carries other DNA sequences with the same CDR3. The V and J genes are TRBV9 and TRBJ2-1, with 11 bases identical to TRBD2. Germline CDR1 and CDR2: SGDLS and YYNGEE. The V gene end was trimmed by 2 bases and the J gene end by 3 bases; junction bases not matched to a gene: 4. The CDR3 is 16 residues long. DNA for the CDR3: TGTGCCAGCAGCGTGGGGGGACTAGCGGTCTACAATGAGCAGTTCTTC. Encoded protein: CASSVGGLAVYNEQFF.

V and J are TRBV15 and TRBJ2-7, with D uncertain. This CDR3 is 13 amino acids long. Between the trimmed V and J ends, which lost 0 bases and 9 bases, there was a span of 12 bases. Germline CDR1 reads LNHNV; CDR2 reads YYDKDF (reference sequence). The CDR3 nucleotides read TGTGCCACCAGCAGAGATCCATACCAGGCGCAGTACTTC. Its translation is CATSRDPYQAQYF.

This clone showed up just once. The chain is built from TRBV7-2 and TRBJ1-3; D remains unclear. V lost 5 bases to trimming and J lost 4 bases, with 9 bases between them. The CDR3 contains 13 residues. Germline V gene sequence: CDR1 SGHTA, CDR2 FQGNSA. The CDR3: CASSRIGGNTIYF. CDR3 DNA: TGTGCCAGCAGCCGTATAGGCGGAAACACCATATATTTT.

The V and J genes are TRBV5-4 and TRBJ1-2; unclear D gene. CDR3 length equals 13 residues. Germline V gene sequence: CDR1 SGHNT, CDR2 YYREEE (reference sequence). V lost 0 bases, J lost 8 bases, and 11 bases lay in between. The CDR3 coding sequence is TGTGCCAGCAGCTTGGTCTTAATAGAGGGCTACACCTTC. Encoded protein: CASSLVLIEGYTF.